A single sample is the source of the 27 T cell receptor beta chains below, sequenced in a study of T cell changes during pregnancy in multiple sclerosis. Using immunoSEQ multiplex PCR, the repertoire was profiled, and TCRdb retains in-frame clones only, with some absent. The data contain about 49,000 clones, 94% of them singletons. This material consisted of CD8+ T cells from peripheral blood mononuclear cells, taken before pregnancy. The receptor set was obtained from a female donor with multiple sclerosis, enrolled in a pregnancy study.

This sequence joins TRBV4-1 and TRBJ2-7; D unresolved. V was shortened by 0 bases and J by 2 bases, with 5 bases between the two germline ends. This CDR3 region has 13 residues. Germline CDR1 is MGHRA and CDR2 is YSYEKL. The chain's CDR3 is CASSQDSTYEQYF. Written as DNA, the CDR3 is TGCGCCAGCAGCCAAGATAGCACCTACGAGCAGTACTTC.

The chain has TRBV7-7 and TRBJ2-1; D is unclear. CDR3 length: 15 residues. V lost 10 bases and J 0 bases, leaving 16 bases between the germline ends. Germline CDR1 reads SSHAT; CDR2 reads FNYEAQ (reference sequence). The CDR3 loop is CATKLIPSSYNEQFF. The CDR3 region has the DNA TGTGCCACCAAACTTATACCAAGCTCCTACAATGAGCAGTTCTTC. Full variable domain (remainder filled in from reference TRBV7-7 and TRBJ2-1): GAGVSQSPRYKVTKRGQDVTLRCDPISSHATLYWYQQALGQGPEFLTYFNYEAQPDKSGLPSDRFSAERPEGSISTLTIQRTEQRDSAMYRCATKLIPSSYNEQFFGPGTRLTVL.

In its sample, this clone was seen once. CDR3 in DNA: TGTGCCAGCAGCTTTGGGACAGGGAAAAAAAACTATGGCTACACCTTC. Amino acids: CASSFGTGKKNYGYTF. The chain carries TRBV5-7 and TRBJ1-2, with 9 bases matching TRBD1. TRBV5-7 is an open reading frame, and its role is uncertain. The CDR3 has 16 residues. Losses at the gene ends were 2 bases for V and 2 bases for J; bases not matched to a gene: 7.

The chain has TRBV15 and TRBJ1-2; no clear D gene. Germline V gene lookup returns CDR1 LNHNV and CDR2 YYDKDF (reference sequence). There are 14 residues in the CDR3. Trimming pared 1 base from V and 6 bases from J, leaving 12 bases between. This chain's CDR3 is CATSRVLAVDGYTF. The CDR3, as DNA: TGTGCCACCAGCAGAGTTTTAGCGGTGGATGGCTACACCTTC.

V usage is TRBV2 and J usage is TRBJ2-7; 11 nucleotides match TRBD2. The CDR3 loop spans 15 amino acids. Looked up from germline, CDR1 is SNHLY and CDR2 is FYNNEI. With V trimmed by 9 bases and J by 1 base, 8 bases remained unmatched. CDR3 region: CARQMTSGESYEQYF. CDR3 in DNA: TGTGCCAGACAAATGACTAGCGGGGAGTCCTACGAGCAGTACTTC. Full variable domain (remainder filled in from reference TRBV2 and TRBJ2-7): EPEVTQTPSHQVTQMGQEVILRCVPISNHLYFYWYRQILGQKVEFLVSFYNNEISEKSEIFDDQFSVERPDGSNFTLKIRSTKLEDSAMYFCARQMTSGESYEQYFGPGTRLTVT.

The gene calls are TRBV2 and TRBJ2-1, with D possibly matching TRBD1 (6 bases). The length of the CDR3 is 13 residues. The V and J ends lost 6 bases and 2 bases respectively, with 8 bases between them. The germline CDR1 and CDR2 sequences are SNHLY and FYNNEI. The CDR3 DNA sequence: TGTGCCAGCAGGGACAGAGCCTACAATGAGCAGTTCTTC. This codes for CASRDRAYNEQFF.

The chain combines TRBV4-3 with TRBJ2-7; 8 nucleotides line up with TRBD1. Germline V gives CDR1 LGHNA, CDR2 YSLEER. The CDR3 is 15 amino acids. Unmatched junction bases numbered 8, after V lost 3 bases and J lost 4 bases. For the CDR3, the DNA is TGCGCCAGCAGCCAGGCGGGACAGGCAATTTACGAGCAGTACTTC. Its translation: CASSQAGQAIYEQYF.

The V call is TRBV5-6, the J call TRBJ1-2; D may be TRBD1 (6 bases). The CDR3 covers 13 residues. In germline, CDR1 is SGHDT, CDR2 YYEEEE. Trimming left V 3 bases short and J 11 bases short, with 17 bases between. CDR3 residues: CASSSQDRGPYTF. CDR3 nucleotides: TGTGCCAGCAGCTCCCAGGACAGAGGGCCGTACACCTTC.

The chain links TRBV6-4 to TRBJ2-3; tentatively, D is TRBD2 (6 bases). Trimming took 4 bases from V and 3 from J, leaving 8 bases between them. The CDR3 length is 13 residues. Germline V gene sequence: CDR1 MRHNA, CDR2 SNTAGT. CDR3 sequence reads: CASSAGSTDTQYF. In DNA form, the CDR3 reads TGTGCCAGCAGTGCCGGGAGTACAGATACGCAGTATTTT.

This sequence joins TRBV16 and TRBJ2-7, with D perhaps TRBD1 (6 bases). The V gene's germline CDR1 is KGHSY and CDR2 FQNENV. The germline V and J ends were trimmed by 2 bases and 1 base, with 9 bases remaining between them. The CDR3 loop spans 14 amino acids. CDR3 sequence: CASSQDGQSYEQYF. Written as DNA, the CDR3 is TGTGCCAGCAGCCAAGATGGACAGTCCTACGAGCAGTACTTC.

The chain carries TRBV6-1 and TRBJ2-5; possibly TRBD1 for D (6 bases). This CDR3 contains 14 residues. V was cut by 7 bases and J by 2 bases, with 14 bases left in between. Germline CDR1 MNHNS, CDR2 SASEGT. DNA for the CDR3: TGTGCCAGCAATGGGCTAGGGGGACAAGAGACCCAGTACTTC. Residues: CASNGLGGQETQYF.

The CDR3 coding sequence is TGTGCCATCAGGGACAGGGGATCGGACAATGAGCAGTTCTTC. This gives the protein CAIRDRGSDNEQFF. The chain couples TRBV10-3 to TRBJ2-1, with 9 bases that match TRBD1. The CDR3 is 14 amino acids. The V segment lost 6 bases and the J segment 5 bases; nucleotides outside the gene matches: 5. Germline V gene data show CDR1 as ENHRY and CDR2 as SYGVKD.

This clone has just one count. V usage is TRBV6-5 and J usage is TRBJ2-3; D might be TRBD2 (5 bases). The CDR3 runs 14 residues. V dropped 2 bases and J dropped 3 bases, with 9 bases sitting between them. Germline lookup yields CDR1 MNHEY and CDR2 SVGAGI. The CDR3 region is CASSYAGSTDTQYF. CDR3 nucleotide sequence: TGTGCCAGCAGTTACGCGGGCTCGACAGATACGCAGTATTTT.

The chain uses TRBV27 and TRBJ2-7, with D tentatively TRBD1 (7 bases). With 2 bases removed from V and 7 bases from J, the gap between germline ends came to 18 bases. CDR1 is MNHEY, CDR2 SMNVEV, per germline (reference sequence). This CDR3 spans 15 amino acids. DNA for the CDR3: TGTGCCAGCAGTTTAGGCGGAGGGGGCGTTGGGGAGCAGTACTTC. It translates to CASSLGGGGVGEQYF.

The chain couples TRBV4-3 to TRBJ2-3; tentatively, D is TRBD2 (5 bases). The length of the CDR3 is 16 residues. V dropped 0 bases and J dropped 0 bases, with 10 bases sitting between them. Germline CDR1 is LGHNA and CDR2 is YSLEER. For the CDR3, the DNA is TGCGCCAGCAGCCAAGACGCCGGACTTAGCACAGATACGCAGTATTTT. Translation gives CASSQDAGLSTDTQYF.

The V gene is TRBV30, the J gene TRBJ2-7; D uncertain. Per germline, CDR1 GTSNPN and CDR2 SVGIG (reference sequence). This CDR3 contains 14 residues. Between the trimmed V and J ends, which lost 0 bases and 4 bases, there was a span of 13 bases. CDR3 sequence reads: CAWSVRIRPYEQYF. Written as DNA, the CDR3 is TGTGCCTGGAGTGTACGGATCAGGCCATACGAGCAGTACTTC.

V is TRBV6-5 and J is TRBJ2-1; a possible D gene is TRBD1 (6 bases). Trimming cost V 1 base and J 6 bases, with 10 bases left between them. The CDR3 extends over 14 amino acids. The V gene's germline CDR1 is MNHEY and CDR2 SVGAGI. The DNA for the CDR3 is TGTGCCAGCAGTTACTTTGGACAGTCCAATGAGCAGTTCTTC. Protein product: CASSYFGQSNEQFF.

There are a few counts of this clone. The V and J genes are TRBV2 and TRBJ1-6, with D possibly matching TRBD1 (5 bases). The CDR3 runs to 14 residues. V dropped 4 bases and J dropped 7 bases, with 11 bases sitting between them. Germline loops: CDR1 SNHLY, CDR2 FYNNEI. The CDR3 loop is CASSARVLNSPLHF. As DNA, the CDR3 is TGTGCCAGCAGTGCCAGGGTACTCAATTCACCCCTCCACTTT. The full variable domain, with the rest looked up from reference TRBV2 and TRBJ1-6, is EPEVTQTPSHQVTQMGQEVILRCVPISNHLYFYWYRQILGQKVEFLVSFYNNEISEKSEIFDDQFSVERPDGSNFTLKIRSTKLEDSAMYFCASSARVLNSPLHFGNGTRLTVT.

CDR3 residues: CAWSGLASYNEQFF. The CDR3 region has the DNA TGTGCCTGGAGTGGACTAGCTTCCTACAATGAGCAGTTCTTC. The chain links TRBV30 to TRBJ2-1; TRBD2 aligns across 7 bases. The CDR3 contains 14 residues. V lost 1 base, J lost 1 base, and 1 base stayed unmatched. Germline-derived CDR1 and CDR2 are GTSNPN and SVGIG (reference sequence). The full variable domain, in which reference TRBV30 and TRBJ2-1 provide the parts outside the CDR3, is SQTIHQWPATLVQPVGSPLSLECTVEGTSNPNLYWYRQAAGRGLQLLFYSVGIGQISSEVPQNLSASRPQDRQFILSSKKLLLSDSGFYLCAWSGLASYNEQFFGPGTRLTVL.

The rearrangement joins TRBV5-4 to TRBJ1-4; 7 bases agree with TRBD1. Trimming cost V 1 base and J 3 bases; bases outside gene matches: 15. Germline V lookup: CDR1 SGHNT, CDR2 YYREEE (reference sequence). CDR3 size: 19 residues. CDR3 region: CASSLRQGPGGGPNEKLFF. For the CDR3, the DNA is TGTGCCAGCAGCTTGCGACAGGGTCCAGGAGGTGGGCCTAATGAAAAACTGTTTTTT.

The chain links TRBV7-9 to TRBJ2-1; unclear D gene. Germline V gene lookup returns CDR1 SEHNR and CDR2 FQNEAQ (reference sequence). The V end was cut by 2 bases, the J end by 5 bases, with 16 bases between. This CDR3 is built from 16 residues. CDR3 in DNA: TGTGCCAGCAGCTTACGGTCTTCCACCAATCACAATGAGCAGTTCTTC. Translation gives CASSLRSSTNHNEQFF.

This clone came up once. The rearrangement joins TRBV19 to TRBJ2-2; unclear D gene. Per the germline V gene, CDR1 is LNHDA and CDR2 is SQIVND (reference sequence). V lost 5 bases to trimming and J lost 6 bases, with 7 bases between them. The CDR3 runs to 12 residues. CDR3 sequence (DNA): TGTGCCAGTAGTCCGCCGGCCGGGGAGCTGTTTTTT. Translating gives CASSPPAGELFF.

The chain recombines TRBV21-1 with TRBJ2-3; TRBD1, as called in the table, went unchecked against the DNA. TRBV21-1 is an annotated pseudogene. CDR3 length: 19 residues. The CDR3 protein is CASSKAYRRDTSSTDTQYF. In nucleotides, the CDR3 is TGTGCCAGCAGCAAAGCCTACCGCCGGGACACTTCTAGCACAGATACGCAGTATTTT.

In its sample, this clone was seen once. The V gene is TRBV28, the J gene TRBJ2-7; weak D call: TRBD1 (6 bases). This CDR3 is built from 16 residues. Per germline, CDR1 MDHEN and CDR2 SYDVKM. Trimming stripped 5 bases from V and 0 bases from J, with 17 bases between. CDR3: CASSTMRHRDSYEQYF. The CDR3 DNA reads TGTGCCAGCAGTACAATGAGGCACAGGGACTCCTACGAGCAGTACTTC.

The chain employs TRBV19 and TRBJ1-1; 8 nucleotides agree with TRBD1. Germline V lookup: CDR1 LNHDA, CDR2 SQIVND (reference sequence). V lost 7 bases and J lost 7; bases outside the gene matches: 5. The CDR3 consists of 12 residues. The CDR3 protein is CASIVQGGEAFF. The CDR3 coding sequence is TGTGCCAGTATCGTACAGGGGGGTGAAGCTTTCTTT.

The CDR3 sequence is CASSFLRDRGIQETQYF. CDR3 sequence (DNA): TGCGCCAGCAGCTTCCTCCGGGACAGGGGGATTCAAGAGACCCAGTACTTC. The chain employs TRBV5-1 and TRBJ2-5; 11 nucleotides align to TRBD1. The CDR3 runs to 17 residues. Germline V gene lookup returns CDR1 SGHRS and CDR2 YFSETQ. The V and J ends lost 2 bases and 2 bases, in that order; junction bases with no gene match: 8.

The chain employs TRBV28 and TRBJ2-1, with 13 bases matching TRBD2. CDR1 MDHEN and CDR2 SYDVKM come from the germline V gene. Losses at the gene ends were 2 bases for V and 8 bases for J; bases not matched to a gene: 6. CDR3 length equals 16 residues. In nucleotides, the CDR3 is TGTGCCAGCAGTTTAGTACTAGCGGGAGGGCCGGATGAGCAGTTCTTC. Translated, it gives CASSLVLAGGPDEQFF.